The 4 T cell receptor beta chains below come from one sample, sequenced in a study of blood T cell repertoires in COVID-19. Clones were read by immunoSEQ multiplex PCR, and TCRdb kept only the in-frame ones, dropping some. The sample lists around 440,000 clones; about 91% were seen once. Sample: peripheral blood. All receptors come from a woman aged 50 to 65 with COVID-19, enrolled during active disease.

This clone was observed a single time. The rearrangement links TRBV9 to TRBJ1-1; D is unclear. V lost 0 bases to trimming and J lost 3 bases, with 9 bases between them. This CDR3 has 14 residues. CDR1 is SGDLS and CDR2 is YYNGEE in the germline V gene. CDR3 nucleotides: TGTGCCAGCAGCGTAGTCGAGCGGGACACTGAAGCTTTCTTT. Protein product: CASSVVERDTEAFF.

The chain carries TRBV2 and TRBJ1-4; 10 nucleotides align to TRBD1. The CDR3 has 14 amino acids. V lost 6 bases to trimming and J lost 5 bases; unmatched junction nucleotides: 3. The germline V gene has CDR1 SNHLY and CDR2 FYNNEI. CDR3 loop: CASREDRGNEKLFF. The CDR3 DNA reads TGTGCCAGCAGGGAGGACAGGGGGAATGAAAAACTGTTTTTT.

The chain employs TRBV9 and TRBJ2-3; tentatively, D is TRBD1 (7 bases). Germline V gene data show CDR1 as SGDLS and CDR2 as YYNGEE. This CDR3 has 16 amino acids. Between the trimmed V and J ends, which lost 2 bases and 3 bases, there was a span of 16 bases. The chain's CDR3 is CASSVGAGGGTDTQYF. The CDR3 DNA reads as TGTGCCAGCAGCGTCGGAGCAGGGGGAGGAACAGATACGCAGTATTTT.

J is TRBJ1-1 and V is TRBV30; 11 nucleotides agree with TRBD1. The CDR3 has 14 amino acids. The V and J ends lost 4 bases and 10 bases, in that order; junction bases with no gene match: 11. Germline CDR1 and CDR2: GTSNPN and SVGIG (reference sequence). This CDR3 reads CAWTSGQGADGAFF. The CDR3 coding sequence is TGTGCCTGGACCTCCGGACAGGGGGCAGATGGAGCTTTCTTT.